This T cell receptor beta chain was sequenced for a study of blood T cell repertoires in COVID-19. For the study at large: COVID-19 samples, acute and convalescent, were from the United States, Italy and Spain. Sample material is recorded as cDNA or gDNA derived from T cells, B-cell-depleted T cells, or PBMCs.

Using immunoSEQ multiplex PCR, the repertoire was profiled, and TCRdb retains in-frame clones only, with some absent. The sample yields 110,000 to 150,000 clones, approximately 80% seen once. The trim removed 7 bases at V and 1 base at J, leaving 16 bases unmatched. The CDR3 is 17 residues long. CDR1 LNHDA and CDR2 SQIVND come from the germline V gene (reference sequence). The receptor was derived from a human donor in a cohort sampled during active COVID-19. The sequencing input was peripheral blood. V usage is TRBV19 and J usage is TRBJ2-7, with 7 nucleotides matching TRBD2. The CDR3 DNA reads as TGTGCCAGTACGAAAGCGGGGTTCTCAAAAGAGTCCTACGAGCAGTACTTC. Protein sequence: CASTKAGFSKESYEQYF.